This T cell receptor beta chain was sequenced in a study of T cells in Graves' hyperthyroidism and ophthalmopathy. Germline V CDR1 and CDR2: SGHDT, YYEEEE. Trimming took off 0 bases at V and 0 bases at J, with 10 bases between the two ends. CDR3 length: 16 amino acids. In this sample, this clonotype turned up a few times. Its antigen remains unknown. Each 10 ml fresh peripheral blood draw supplied the PBMCs. Researchers took RNA transcripts and amplified the TCR beta CDR3 regions from them. The primer set for the first-round RT-PCR of the TCR CDR3 was HTBI. TCRdb passed the multiplex PCR reads through MiXCR, listing each CDR3 protein once. The profile shows 350,000 to 400,000 distinct CDR3 sequences, 15% of them singletons. Findings of the study overall: Most thyroid clonotypes that were expanded above 0.001 also turned up in blood.

The clonotype was recovered from a woman younger than 45 with Graves' hyperthyroidism. The rearrangement links TRBV5-6 to TRBJ1-5; TRBD1 might be the D (5 bases). Sample: blood. DNA of the CDR3: TGTGCCAGCAGCTTGGCCGGAACAGGTAGCAATCAGCCCCAGCATTTT. This codes for CASSLAGTGSNQPQHF.